What follows are 18 T cell receptor beta chains derived from one specimen sequenced in a study of technical replicates of blood from several donors listed by TCRdb under 2017. Receptors were amplified or captured by the immunoSEQ multiplex PCR assay. Not all clones reach the TCRdb copy of this immuneACCESS table, which keeps in-frame sequences only. Checked studies attribute under half of the gap to unresolved V genes and leave the rest unexplained. The sample table records 40,000 to 55,000 clones; approximately 95% of these occur just once. Jointly, the top ten make up 0.39% of the sample. Sequencing was carried out using T cells isolated from PBMCs. The receptors were sampled from a human donor in good health.

J is TRBJ2-2 and V is TRBV30; 10 bases align to TRBD1. The V gene end was trimmed by 8 bases and the J gene end by 4 bases; junction bases not matched to a gene: 4. CDR1 GTSNPN and CDR2 SVGIG come from the germline V gene (reference sequence). This CDR3 region has 13 residues. CDR3 sequence reads: CARDRGVTGELFF. Written as DNA, the CDR3 is TGTGCCCGGGACAGGGGAGTCACCGGGGAGCTGTTTTTT.

The V gene is TRBV6-1, the J gene TRBJ2-7; 11 nucleotides align to TRBD2. The CDR3 loop spans 15 amino acids. V shed 1 base, J shed 4 bases, and the junction held 3 bases outside the gene matches. Germline-derived CDR1 and CDR2 are MNHNS and SASEGT. The CDR3 sequence is CASSEEASGRYEQYF. In nucleotides, the CDR3 is TGTGCCAGCAGTGAAGAAGCTAGCGGGAGGTACGAGCAGTACTTC.

J is TRBJ1-5 and V is TRBV2, with TRBD1 as a possible D gene (5 bases). Germline values: CDR1 SNHLY, CDR2 FYNNEI. V dropped 6 bases and J dropped 7 bases, with 13 bases sitting between them. The CDR3 has 13 amino acids. Here the CDR3 DNA reads TGTGCCAGCAGACCAGGGATTTGGCAGCCCCAGCATTTT. It specifies CASRPGIWQPQHF.

Here the CDR3 reads CASTGGAGTGATDTQYF. The CDR3 coding sequence is TGTGCCAGCACCGGAGGGGCCGGGACAGGGGCGACAGATACGCAGTATTTT. The chain links TRBV7-2 to TRBJ2-3, with 10 bases fitting TRBD1. The V segment lost 7 bases and the J segment 3 bases; nucleotides outside the gene matches: 13. This CDR3 is 17 amino acids long. Germline CDR1 is SGHTA and CDR2 is FQGNSA.

The J gene is TRBJ2-7, the V gene TRBV4-1, with TRBD1 matching 7 bases. J was trimmed by 6 bases and V by 0 bases; bases with no gene match: 5. CDR1 is MGHRA, CDR2 YSYEKL, per germline. The CDR3 totals 14 residues. CDR3 loop: CASSQEKGAGEQYF. In DNA form, the CDR3 reads TGCGCCAGCAGCCAAGAGAAGGGGGCCGGCGAGCAGTACTTC.

This chain links TRBV4-3 with TRBJ1-1; D ambiguous. Per the germline V gene, CDR1 is LGHNA and CDR2 is YSLEER. The CDR3 extends over 17 amino acids. V was shortened by 1 base and J by 2 bases, with 17 bases between the two germline ends. The CDR3 spells CASSQVVFGGSNTEAFF. In DNA, the CDR3 is TGCGCCAGCAGCCAAGTTGTGTTCGGAGGAAGTAACACTGAAGCTTTCTTT.

In the case of this clone: One junction end does not reproduce the germline sequence, and a read error may be involved. This sequence joins TRBV7-9 and TRBJ1-1; TRBD1 matches 7 bases. Germline values: CDR1 SEHNR, CDR2 FQNEAQ (reference sequence). This CDR3 spans 15 amino acids. For the CDR3, the DNA is TGTGCCAGCAGCGTAGCTGACAGGGTGAACACTGAAGCTTTCTTT. This translates into CASSVADRVNTEAFF.

This clone has a single count. V usage is TRBV10-3 and J usage is TRBJ2-7, with 9 nucleotides matching TRBD1. The CDR3 is made up of 14 amino acids. CDR1 and CDR2 from the germline V gene are ENHRY and SYGVKD. V dropped 7 bases and J dropped 7; count of bases not matched to a gene: 11. DNA of the CDR3: TGTGCCATCAAAGGACAGGGGCTTCCCGAAGAGCAGTACTTC. Translation gives CAIKGQGLPEEQYF.

The CDR3 sequence: CSVDGAGRETDTQYF. In DNA form, the CDR3 reads TGCAGCGTTGACGGTGCGGGAAGAGAGACAGATACGCAGTATTTT. This sequence joins TRBV29-1 and TRBJ2-3, with D maybe TRBD2 (6 bases). Looked up from germline, CDR1 is SQVTM and CDR2 is ANQGSEA. V dropped 3 bases and J dropped 3 bases, with 16 bases sitting between them. This CDR3 has 15 amino acids.

The chain is built from TRBV4-3 and TRBJ2-1; 8 bases line up with TRBD2. Germline CDR1 reads LGHNA; CDR2 reads YSLEER. The V segment lost 3 bases and the J segment 8 bases; nucleotides outside the gene matches: 6. The CDR3 extends over 14 amino acids. DNA of the CDR3: TGCGCCAGCAGCCAGGGCAGTAGCGGGGATGAGCAGTTCTTC. Encoded protein: CASSQGSSGDEQFF.

The chain uses TRBV7-8 and TRBJ2-7, with D possibly TRBD1 on 6 matching bases. The CDR3 has 14 amino acids. Looked up from germline, CDR1 is SGHVS and CDR2 is FQNEAQ. V dropped 1 base and J dropped 4 bases, with 11 bases sitting between them. This CDR3 reads CASSLGYRDYEQYF. The CDR3 DNA is TGTGCCAGCAGCTTAGGATACAGGGATTACGAGCAGTACTTC.

The rearrangement joins TRBV28 to TRBJ1-2; TRBD1 matches at 7 bases. Trimming removed 5 bases from V and 4 bases from J; junction bases left unmatched: 7. Germline V gene data show CDR1 as MDHEN and CDR2 as SYDVKM. The CDR3 is made up of 14 amino acids. DNA for the CDR3: TGTGCCAGCAGTCTGACAGGGAGTGTCTATGGCTACACCTTC. Amino acid sequence: CASSLTGSVYGYTF.

This chain uses TRBV4-1 with TRBJ1-1, with TRBD1 matching 11 bases. The CDR3 is made up of 18 amino acids. Per germline, CDR1 MGHRA and CDR2 YSYEKL. Losses at the gene ends were 1 base for V and 1 base for J; bases not matched to a gene: 8. Written as DNA, the CDR3 is TGCGCCAGCAGCCAAGGGACAGGGGGCGCGGTGTGGAACACTGAAGCTTTCTTT. Its protein is CASSQGTGGAVWNTEAFF.

This clone was picked up one time. The V call is TRBV6-5, the J call TRBJ2-7; perhaps TRBD1 as D (6 bases). The germline V gene has CDR1 MNHEY and CDR2 SVGAGI. This CDR3 contains 15 residues. Trimming pared 6 bases from V and 2 bases from J, leaving 17 bases between. The CDR3 DNA follows: TGTGCCAGCAGCCGGTTATCAGGGGAACCCTACGAGCAGTACTTC. Translation gives CASSRLSGEPYEQYF.

This clone was detected once. The V and J genes are TRBV6-4 and TRBJ2-3; TRBD2 matches 8 bases. The CDR3 is made up of 15 amino acids. V was pared by 3 bases and J by 6 bases, with 8 bases of the junction left unmatched. Germline values: CDR1 MRHNA, CDR2 SNTAGT. Written as DNA, the CDR3 is TGTGCCAGCAGTGAAGAAGCGGGAGAGTTTGATACGCAGTATTTT. Translating gives CASSEEAGEFDTQYF.

The chain employs TRBV7-2 and TRBJ2-7; D might be TRBD2 (5 bases). The V and J ends lost 1 base and 1 base respectively, with 11 bases between them. There are 15 residues in the CDR3. Germline V gene sequence: CDR1 SGHTA, CDR2 FQGNSA. CDR3 sequence: CASSLGAGPSYEQYF. The CDR3, as DNA: TGTGCCAGCAGCTTAGGTGCGGGTCCTTCCTACGAGCAGTACTTC.

This chain joins TRBV5-6 and TRBJ1-5; TRBD1 might be the D (6 bases). Germline V CDR1 and CDR2: SGHDT, YYEEEE. V was shortened by 2 bases and J by 1 base, with 13 bases between the two germline ends. CDR3 length equals 16 residues. The CDR3 region is CASSLFNRVSNQPQHF. CDR3 bases: TGTGCCAGCAGCTTATTTAACAGGGTGAGCAATCAGCCCCAGCATTTT.

The chain uses TRBV11-2 and TRBJ2-7; D perhaps matches TRBD1 (6 bases). The CDR3 covers 14 residues. Per the germline V gene, CDR1 is SGHAT and CDR2 is FQNNGV. Trimming cost V 2 bases and J 3 bases, with 11 bases left between them. The CDR3 protein is CASSLSHRDYEQYF. CDR3 DNA sequence: TGTGCCAGCAGCTTATCGCACAGGGACTACGAGCAGTACTTC. The entire variable domain, with the rest obtained from reference TRBV11-2 and TRBJ2-7, is as follows: EAGVAQSPRYKIIEKRQSVAFWCNPISGHATLYWYQQILGQGPKLLIQFQNNGVVDDSQLPKDRFSAERLKGVDSTLKIQPAKLEDSAVYLCASSLSHRDYEQYFGPGTRLTVT.